This passage covers 31 T cell receptor beta chains from one sample sequenced in a study of cytomegalovirus exposure and HLA in healthy donors. Only in-frame clones appear in the TCRdb table, and some are missing; sequencing was by immunoSEQ multiplex PCR. This sample carries 150,000 to 200,000 clones, around 87% of them seen once, and the ten largest clones take roughly 1.3%. The sample comprised PBMCs. These receptor sequences come from a woman aged 25 to 39 in good health and CMV-seronegative.

The chain recombines TRBV6-1 with TRBJ2-1, with a weak D call TRBD2 (7 bases). Germline V lookup: CDR1 MNHNS, CDR2 SASEGT. V was clipped by 10 bases and J by 6 bases, with 19 bases between them. The CDR3 consists of 14 residues. As DNA, the CDR3 is TGTGCCACCCGGAGTTTTGGGGGGGCCAATGAGCAGTTCTTC. This sequence encodes CATRSFGGANEQFF.

The CDR3 is CASSFRSSGSNQPQHF. Here the CDR3 DNA reads TGTGCCAGCAGTTTTCGGTCATCGGGAAGCAATCAGCCCCAGCATTTT. The chain joins TRBV27 to TRBJ1-5; D call uncertain. V lost 3 bases and J 1 base, leaving 13 bases between the germline ends. CDR1 is MNHEY, CDR2 SMNVEV, per germline (reference sequence). The CDR3 is made up of 16 amino acids.

This clone was detected a few times. J is TRBJ2-7 and V is TRBV5-6; D call uncertain. The germline V gene encodes CDR1 SGHDT and CDR2 YYEEEE. Deletions cut 0 bases from V and 2 bases from J, with 9 bases between. The length of the CDR3 is 14 residues. The CDR3 here is CASSLDPGAYEQYF. CDR3 nucleotide sequence: TGTGCCAGCAGCTTGGATCCGGGTGCCTACGAGCAGTACTTC.

This chain connects TRBV6-6 to TRBJ1-4, with 7 bases that match TRBD1. The germline V gene encodes CDR1 MNHNY and CDR2 SVGAGI (reference sequence). This CDR3 has 15 residues. The V gene end was trimmed by 2 bases and the J gene end by 2 bases; junction bases not matched to a gene: 2. CDR3 bases: TGTGCCAGCAGTTACGACAGGGCTACTAATGAAAAACTGTTTTTT. Translating it yields CASSYDRATNEKLFF.

The chain has TRBV2 and TRBJ2-7; 9 bases fit TRBD1. Germline CDR1 and CDR2: SNHLY and FYNNEI. This CDR3 is built from 16 residues. V was pared by 2 bases and J by 4 bases, with 9 bases of the junction left unmatched. CDR3 in amino acids: CASSEFVGQGPYEQYF. The CDR3, as DNA: TGTGCCAGCAGTGAATTCGTGGGACAGGGCCCTTACGAGCAGTACTTC.

The rearrangement joins TRBV6-5 to TRBJ2-7; perhaps TRBD1 as D (6 bases). Trimming took off 7 bases at V and 3 bases at J, with 19 bases between the two ends. CDR3 size: 15 residues. CDR1 and CDR2 from the germline V gene are MNHEY and SVGAGI. CDR3 loop: CASTPNLGARYEQYF. CDR3 in DNA: TGTGCCAGCACCCCAAACTTGGGGGCACGCTACGAGCAGTACTTC.

The chain couples TRBV5-6 to TRBJ1-2, with 9 bases fitting TRBD1. Trimming took 6 bases from V and 8 from J; bases not matched to a gene: 11. This CDR3 region has 14 residues. Germline CDR1 reads SGHDT; CDR2 reads YYEEEE. CDR3 nucleotide sequence: TGTGCCAGCACCCAGACCGACAGGGGGGTCGGCTACACCTTC. Protein: CASTQTDRGVGYTF.

V usage is TRBV5-6 and J usage is TRBJ2-2; 10 bases agree with TRBD1. CDR1 and CDR2 (germline): SGHDT, YYEEEE. The CDR3 consists of 14 residues. V lost 0 bases, J lost 9 bases, and 2 bases stayed unmatched. As DNA, the CDR3 is TGTGCCAGCAGCTTGGGACAGGGGGCTAGGGAGCTGTTTTTT. Encoded protein: CASSLGQGARELFF. Variable domain in full (rest from reference TRBV5-6 and TRBJ2-2): DAGVTQSPTHLIKTRGQQVTLRCSPKSGHDTVSWYQQALGQGPQFIFQYYEEEERQRGNFPDRFSGHQFPNYSSELNVNALLLGDSALYLCASSLGQGARELFFGEGSRLTVL.

The V gene is TRBV2, the J gene TRBJ1-1, with TRBD1 identical over 12 bases. This CDR3 region has 14 residues. The junction had 7 bases not matched to a gene; V was cut back by 6 bases and J by 8 bases. Germline CDR1 SNHLY, CDR2 FYNNEI. CDR3 in amino acids: CASSRDRGRLEAFF. The CDR3 nucleotides read TGTGCCAGCAGCCGGGACAGGGGGCGGTTGGAAGCTTTCTTT.

The chain combines TRBV5-6 with TRBJ2-7; D gene uncertain. The V gene lost 5 bases and the J gene lost 0 bases, with 12 bases spanning the gap. Germline values: CDR1 SGHDT, CDR2 YYEEEE. This CDR3 contains 14 residues. DNA for the CDR3: TGTGCCAGCAGACTGACTTACTTCTCCTACGAGCAGTACTTC. This translates into CASRLTYFSYEQYF.

Only one count was recorded for this clone. The V and J genes are TRBV14 and TRBJ2-1; 8 nucleotides line up with TRBD2. Trimming removed 4 bases from V and 7 bases from J; junction bases left unmatched: 9. The germline V gene encodes CDR1 SGHDN and CDR2 FVKESK. This CDR3 is built from 15 residues. The CDR3 loop reads CASSLMAGGLNEQFF. The CDR3 DNA is TGTGCCAGCAGCCTTATGGCGGGGGGCTTGAATGAGCAGTTCTTC.

This rearrangement joins TRBV15 to TRBJ2-7; D may be TRBD1 (5 bases). Germline V gene lookup returns CDR1 LNHNV and CDR2 YYDKDF (reference sequence). V gave up 0 bases and J gave up 0 bases, with 9 bases separating them. The CDR3 has 15 amino acids. The CDR3 nucleotides are TGTGCCACCAGCAGAGATCGTGGACACTCCTACGAGCAGTACTTC. Encoded protein: CATSRDRGHSYEQYF.

In the case of this clone: The same CDR3 is also encoded by other DNA sequences in this sample. The rearrangement uses TRBV5-1 and TRBJ2-1; TRBD1 matches at 9 bases. CDR1 and CDR2 from the germline V gene are SGHRS and YFSETQ. The V segment lost 3 bases and the J segment 4 bases; nucleotides outside the gene matches: 2. The CDR3 runs to 14 residues. The CDR3 DNA reads as TGCGCCAGCAGCTCGACAGGGGGTTACAATGAGCAGTTCTTC. This translates into CASSSTGGYNEQFF.

V and J are TRBV10-2 and TRBJ2-2; D ambiguous. The CDR3 covers 13 residues. CDR1 WSHSY and CDR2 SAAADI come from the germline V gene. V was pared by 4 bases and J by 1 base, with 4 bases between. The DNA of the CDR3 is TGCGCCAGCAGTGCCAAGAACACCGGGGAGCTGTTTTTT. This gives the protein CASSAKNTGELFF.

The chain combines TRBV5-1 with TRBJ2-3; 9 bases agree with TRBD1. The V gene end was trimmed by 4 bases and the J gene end by 0 bases; junction bases not matched to a gene: 12. Germline CDR1 is SGHRS and CDR2 is YFSETQ. The CDR3 length is 18 residues. Here the CDR3 DNA reads TGCGCCAGCAGCAGTTCCGGGACAGGGATGGGTAGCACAGATACGCAGTATTTT. Translated: CASSSSGTGMGSTDTQYF. The variable domain in full, with the rest retrieved from reference TRBV5-1 and TRBJ2-3, is KAGVTQTPRYLIKTRGQQVTLSCSPISGHRSVSWYQQTPGQGLQFLFEYFSETQRNKGNFPGRFSGRQFSNSRSEMNVSTLELGDSALYLCASSSSGTGMGSTDTQYFGPGTRLTVL.

V is TRBV25-1 and J is TRBJ2-5, with 7 bases matching TRBD1. There are 15 residues in the CDR3. CDR1 and CDR2 (germline): MGHDK, SYGVNS. V gave up 3 bases and J gave up 4 bases; unmatched junction bases: 8. CDR3 residues: CASSEHRGILETQYF. CDR3 DNA: TGTGCCAGCAGTGAGCACAGGGGAATCTTAGAGACCCAGTACTTC.

This clone was seen more than once but under ten times. This rearrangement joins TRBV27 to TRBJ2-7, with a weak D call TRBD1 (5 bases). Trimming shortened V by 3 bases and J by 1 base, and 7 bases separated the two germline ends. The germline CDR1 and CDR2 sequences are MNHEY and SMNVEV (reference sequence). The CDR3 runs to 13 residues. The CDR3 reads CASSFRTSYEQYF. The CDR3 region has the DNA TGTGCCAGCAGTTTCAGGACATCCTACGAGCAGTACTTC.

The chain employs TRBV5-1 and TRBJ1-1; 9 bases fit TRBD1. Germline V gene sequence: CDR1 SGHRS, CDR2 YFSETQ. V shed 4 bases and J 1 base; nucleotides not matched to a gene: 2. This CDR3 comprises 14 residues. The DNA of the CDR3 is TGCGCCAGCAGCGGGGGACAGGGGAACACTGAAGCTTTCTTT. Protein: CASSGGQGNTEAFF.

The rearrangement links TRBV7-8 to TRBJ1-2, with D unresolved. This CDR3 contains 17 residues. Germline V lookup: CDR1 SGHVS, CDR2 FQNEAQ. V lost 0 bases and J 7 bases, leaving 21 bases between the germline ends. The CDR3 DNA follows: TGTGCCAGCAGCTTAGCAGGGAGGGCTTTTTCCACGGGTGGCTACACCTTC. Amino acids: CASSLAGRAFSTGGYTF.

The chain uses TRBV5-6 and TRBJ2-3; TRBD2 aligns across 11 bases. The CDR3 extends over 15 amino acids. The germline gives CDR1 SGHDT, CDR2 YYEEEE. The trim removed 4 bases at V and 9 bases at J, leaving 10 bases unmatched. The CDR3 DNA reads as TGTGCCAGCAGCCTGGAGGGTACTAGCGGGGGAACGCAGTATTTT. Residues: CASSLEGTSGGTQYF. The full variable domain, rest sourced from reference TRBV5-6 and TRBJ2-3, is DAGVTQSPTHLIKTRGQQVTLRCSPKSGHDTVSWYQQALGQGPQFIFQYYEEEERQRGNFPDRFSGHQFPNYSSELNVNALLLGDSALYLCASSLEGTSGGTQYFGPGTRLTVL.

The chain employs TRBV5-1 and TRBJ2-1; the match to TRBD1 covers 8 bases. Per the germline V gene, CDR1 is SGHRS and CDR2 is YFSETQ. V shed 0 bases, J shed 7 bases, and the junction held 6 bases outside the gene matches. CDR3 size: 15 residues. CDR3 protein: CASSLGPGGRNEQFF. The CDR3 region has the DNA TGCGCCAGCAGCTTGGGGCCAGGGGGCAGGAATGAGCAGTTCTTC. Based on the CDR3 plus reference TRBV5-1 and TRBJ2-1, the full variable domain is KAGVTQTPRYLIKTRGQQVTLSCSPISGHRSVSWYQQTPGQGLQFLFEYFSETQRNKGNFPGRFSGRQFSNSRSEMNVSTLELGDSALYLCASSLGPGGRNEQFFGPGTRLTVL.

The chain recombines TRBV19 with TRBJ2-2, with 7 positions matching TRBD2. Germline V gene data show CDR1 as LNHDA and CDR2 as SQIVND (reference sequence). The V and J ends lost 3 bases and 4 bases, in that order; junction bases with no gene match: 5. The CDR3 extends over 15 amino acids. The CDR3: CASSISGLTTGELFF. The CDR3 DNA reads TGTGCCAGTAGTATCTCGGGACTAACCACCGGGGAGCTGTTTTTT.

The chain combines TRBV4-2 with TRBJ2-6, with D unresolved. This CDR3 is built from 15 residues. Trimming took 0 bases from V and 0 from J, leaving 3 bases between them. The germline V gene has CDR1 LGHNA and CDR2 YNFKEQ. The CDR3 loop is CASSQDNSGANVLTF. DNA for the CDR3: TGTGCCAGCAGCCAAGACAACTCTGGGGCCAACGTCCTGACTTTC.

CDR3 region: CASSQSGNTIYF. The CDR3 coding sequence is TGTGCCAGCAGTCAATCTGGAAACACCATATATTTT. This chain links TRBV7-8 with TRBJ1-3, with D hard to call. Germline loops: CDR1 SGHVS, CDR2 FQNEAQ. CDR3 length: 12 amino acids. Trimming took off 6 bases at V and 1 base at J, with 4 bases between the two ends.

The V call is TRBV7-9, the J call TRBJ1-2, with 8 bases lining up with TRBD1. This CDR3 has 14 residues. Germline lookup yields CDR1 SEHNR and CDR2 FQNEAQ (reference sequence). J lost 4 bases, V lost 4 bases, and 5 bases had no gene match. The CDR3 loop is CASSSDRVSYGYTF. The CDR3 nucleotides are TGTGCCAGCAGCTCGGACAGGGTTAGCTATGGCTACACCTTC.

Points on this clone: The junction departs from germline at one end; a sequencing error may be responsible. The V gene is TRBV10-1, the J gene TRBJ1-5, with D perhaps TRBD1 (6 bases). From germline, CDR1 is WNHNN and CDR2 SYGVQD (reference sequence). The CDR3 has 16 residues. CDR3: CASSYRERERNQSQHF. In DNA, the CDR3 is TGCGCCAGCAGTTACAGGGAAAGGGAACGCAATCAGTCCCAGCATTTT.

The chain joins TRBV5-1 to TRBJ2-7; 9 nucleotides agree with TRBD1. The CDR3 runs 14 residues. CDR1 SGHRS and CDR2 YFSETQ come from the germline V gene. Trimming removed 4 bases from V and 6 bases from J; junction bases left unmatched: 8. The CDR3 loop reads CASSEGQGTSEQYF. CDR3 nucleotide sequence: TGCGCCAGCAGCGAGGGACAGGGAACTTCCGAGCAGTACTTC. Looking up the rest from reference TRBV5-1 and TRBJ2-7 gives the full variable domain: KAGVTQTPRYLIKTRGQQVTLSCSPISGHRSVSWYQQTPGQGLQFLFEYFSETQRNKGNFPGRFSGRQFSNSRSEMNVSTLELGDSALYLCASSEGQGTSEQYFGPGTRLTVT.

The chain uses TRBV2 and TRBJ2-7, with D tentatively TRBD2 (6 bases). CDR3 size: 15 residues. CDR1 is SNHLY, CDR2 FYNNEI, per germline. Trimming left V 6 bases short and J 1 base short, with 16 bases between. CDR3 sequence (DNA): TGTGCCAGCAGCCCCTCGGGACTGAAGTCCTACGAGCAGTACTTC. Translation gives CASSPSGLKSYEQYF. Full variable domain (outside the CDR3, taken from reference TRBV2 and TRBJ2-7): EPEVTQTPSHQVTQMGQEVILRCVPISNHLYFYWYRQILGQKVEFLVSFYNNEISEKSEIFDDQFSVERPDGSNFTLKIRSTKLEDSAMYFCASSPSGLKSYEQYFGPGTRLTVT.

The chain joins TRBV6-5 to TRBJ1-1; TRBD1 agrees at 7 bases. The CDR3 extends over 16 amino acids. V lost 2 bases and J lost 0; bases outside the gene matches: 6. Germline V gene data show CDR1 as MNHEY and CDR2 as SVGAGI. CDR3 coding DNA: TGTGCCAGCAGTTACGACCCGGGACAGATGAACACTGAAGCTTTCTTT. Translation gives CASSYDPGQMNTEAFF.

V gene TRBV11-3 combines with J gene TRBJ2-1; TRBD1 is a possible D gene (6 bases). CDR1 is SGHNT, CDR2 YENEEA, per germline. The CDR3 extends over 16 amino acids. Trimming left V 3 bases short and J 2 bases short, with 14 bases between. This CDR3 is CASSFRGLIPYNEQFF. CDR3 sequence (DNA): TGTGCCAGCAGCTTCAGGGGTCTAATTCCCTACAATGAGCAGTTCTTC.

Judged by abundance, this clone is medium-sized. The gene calls are TRBV4-3 and TRBJ2-2; no definite D call. The CDR3 totals 15 residues. Between the trimmed V and J ends, which lost 2 bases and 1 base, there was a span of 8 bases. Germline assignment: CDR1 LGHNA and CDR2 YSLEER. CDR3 sequence (DNA): TGCGCCAGCAGCCAAAGTCCAGGGAACACCGGGGAGCTGTTTTTT. This gives the protein CASSQSPGNTGELFF.